The 27 T cell receptor beta chains below were found in one sample sequenced in a study of blood T cell repertoires in COVID-19. Profiled with immunoSEQ multiplex PCR; TCRdb holds only in-frame clones, not every one. The sample shows about 400,000 clones, 70% to 90% of them seen only once. Sequencing was carried out using peripheral blood. These receptors were taken from a woman aged 30 to 39 with active or convalescent COVID-19.

The genes are TRBV14 and TRBJ1-3; a weak D match, TRBD1 (6 bases). The CDR3 consists of 17 residues. V gave up 2 bases and J gave up 4 bases, with 18 bases separating them. Germline-derived CDR1 and CDR2 are SGHDN and FVKESK. CDR3 nucleotides: TGTGCCAGCAGCCAACTGACAGGTCTTTTCTCCGGAAACACCATATATTTT. Translating gives CASSQLTGLFSGNTIYF.

The chain recombines TRBV11-2 with TRBJ2-1; 10 nucleotides match TRBD1. The CDR3 is 17 residues long. V lost 6 bases and J lost 8; bases outside the gene matches: 16. Germline V lookup: CDR1 SGHAT, CDR2 FQNNGV. The CDR3 nucleotides read TGTGCCAGCAGTTCAGGGGGGACAGGGGAAGATCCACATGAGCAGTTCTTC. This translates into CASSSGGTGEDPHEQFF.

The chain carries TRBV3-1 (or the pseudogene TRBV3-2) and TRBJ2-5; no firm D call. CDR3 length: 14 amino acids. The V end lost 1 base, the J end lost 2 bases, and 8 bases lay between the germline ends. Germline values: CDR1 LGHDT, CDR2 YNNKEL (reference sequence). CDR3 sequence: CASSQGEVQETQYF. The CDR3 coding sequence is TGTGCCAGCAGCCAAGGCGAAGTGCAAGAGACCCAGTACTTC.

This clone was observed a single time. The CDR3 nucleotides are TGTGCCACCAGTGAGCCAGGCGCGGGCAGGCAGTTCTTC. Protein product: CATSEPGAGRQFF. The V call is TRBV24-1, the J call TRBJ2-1, with a weak D call TRBD2 (5 bases). This CDR3 has 13 residues. Germline lookup yields CDR1 KGHDR and CDR2 SFDVKD. Deletions cut 4 bases from V and 12 bases from J, with 15 bases between.

V and J are TRBV13 and TRBJ2-3; a weak D match, TRBD1 (6 bases). Per the germline V gene, CDR1 is PRHDT and CDR2 is FYEKMQ (reference sequence). V was trimmed by 4 bases and J by 0 bases, leaving 20 bases between them. The CDR3 loop spans 18 amino acids. CDR3 nucleotides: TGTGCCAGCAGCTCCCCCGACCAGGGGAGATCTAGCACAGATACGCAGTATTTT. Residues: CASSSPDQGRSSTDTQYF.

The genes are TRBV6-5 and TRBJ1-5; 7 nucleotides agree with TRBD1. Per germline, CDR1 MNHEY and CDR2 SVGAGI. J was trimmed by 2 bases and V by 6 bases; bases with no gene match: 7. The CDR3 totals 15 residues. In DNA, the CDR3 is TGTGCCAGCAGCTCGAGACAGGGAGGCAATCAGCCCCAGCATTTT. It yields the protein CASSSRQGGNQPQHF.

V gene TRBV5-1 combines with J gene TRBJ2-1; 7 bases align to TRBD1. After removal of 4 bases from V and 6 bases from J, the junction contained 10 bases not matched to a gene. CDR3 size: 15 residues. Germline CDR1 and CDR2: SGHRS and YFSETQ. DNA of the CDR3: TGCGCCAGCAGCCCTCGGGACAGCCTGGGCAATGAGCAGTTCTTC. It yields the protein CASSPRDSLGNEQFF.

The chain joins TRBV13 to TRBJ1-2; TRBD1 matches at 7 bases. The CDR3 runs to 15 residues. The germline V gene has CDR1 PRHDT and CDR2 FYEKMQ (reference sequence). The junction had 14 bases not matched to a gene; V was cut back by 5 bases and J by 8 bases. In nucleotides, the CDR3 is TGTGCCAGCAGCATCAGGGGGTCTCTCCACCACGGCTACACCTTC. Translating gives CASSIRGSLHHGYTF.

The chain uses TRBV5-1 and TRBJ1-3, with TRBD1 matching 7 bases. The germline CDR1 and CDR2 sequences are SGHRS and YFSETQ. The CDR3 runs to 16 residues. The junction had 10 bases not matched to a gene; V was cut back by 3 bases and J by 4 bases. The CDR3 reads CASSYTAGGSGNTIYF. The CDR3 DNA reads as TGCGCCAGCAGCTACACAGCAGGGGGTTCAGGAAACACCATATATTTT.

V is TRBV6-5 and J is TRBJ1-2; 8 bases fit TRBD1. Looked up from germline, CDR1 is MNHEY and CDR2 is SVGAGI. The CDR3 length is 13 residues. V trimming: 6 bases; J trimming: 2 bases; junction bases outside the gene matches: 2. The CDR3 nucleotides are TGTGCCAGCAGCGGGACAGGCAACTATGGCTACACCTTC. Its translation is CASSGTGNYGYTF.

The chain is built from TRBV12-3 or TRBV12-4 and TRBJ1-1; no reliable D call. Trimming cost V 2 bases and J 0 bases, with 4 bases left between them. This CDR3 contains 13 residues. CDR3 bases: TGTGCCAGCAGTTTAACATTGAACACTGAAGCTTTCTTT. It yields the protein CASSLTLNTEAFF.

The gene calls are TRBV21-1 and TRBJ1-3. TRBV21-1 constitutes a pseudogene. The CDR3 loop spans 14 amino acids. The CDR3 region is CASSNSTTGNTIYF. In DNA form, the CDR3 reads TGTGCCAGCAGCAACTCGACTACTGGAAACACCATATATTTT.

In regard to this clone: Other DNA sequences in the same sample also yield this CDR3. The V call is TRBV11-2, the J call TRBJ2-7; perhaps TRBD1 as D (5 bases). Germline CDR1 and CDR2: SGHAT and FQNNGV. The V gene lost 5 bases and the J gene lost 3 bases, with 17 bases spanning the gap. The CDR3 length is 15 residues. The CDR3 bases are TGTGCCAGCAGCCTTGCTGGGCAGGGCAACTACGAGCAGTACTTC. Translating it yields CASSLAGQGNYEQYF.

The genes are TRBV7-8 and TRBJ2-2; 8 nucleotides match TRBD2. The CDR3 covers 17 residues. With V trimmed by 2 bases and J by 0 bases, 5 bases remained unmatched. The germline CDR1 and CDR2 sequences are SGHVS and FQNEAQ. CDR3 amino acids: CASSLSRGGPNTGELFF. The CDR3 coding sequence is TGTGCCAGCAGCTTATCACGCGGGGGGCCGAACACCGGGGAGCTGTTTTTT.

The rearrangement links TRBV11-3 to TRBJ1-3; weak D call: TRBD1 (5 bases). Trimming removed 1 base from V and 2 bases from J, with 9 bases in between. CDR3 length: 15 residues. Germline V gene sequence: CDR1 SGHNT, CDR2 YENEEA. The DNA of the CDR3 is TGTGCCAGCAGCTTAGCCGGGGGAGCTGGAAACACCATATATTTT. It is translated as CASSLAGGAGNTIYF.

The gene calls are TRBV6-5 and TRBJ1-1; 7 bases align to TRBD1. CDR3 size: 13 residues. Germline assignment: CDR1 MNHEY and CDR2 SVGAGI. The junction had 12 bases not matched to a gene; V was cut back by 11 bases and J by 6 bases. DNA of the CDR3: TGTGCCGGGCGAGGGACAGCCAATGCTGAAGCTTTCTTT. Its protein product is CAGRGTANAEAFF.

V and J are TRBV19 and TRBJ2-1, with TRBD2 matching 9 bases. J lost 1 base, V lost 5 bases, and 15 bases had no gene match. The length of the CDR3 is 19 residues. From germline, CDR1 is LNHDA and CDR2 SQIVND (reference sequence). In nucleotides, the CDR3 is TGTGCCAGTAGTTCGCGGGGGGGCGGTTCGTTCGGGTCCTACAATGAGCAGTTCTTC. Encoded protein: CASSSRGGGSFGSYNEQFF.

The chain links TRBV7-9 to TRBJ1-1; TRBD1 agrees at 8 bases. The ends lost 2 bases at V and 7 bases at J; junction bases unmatched: 9. This CDR3 contains 15 residues. Germline lookup yields CDR1 SEHNR and CDR2 FQNEAQ (reference sequence). The CDR3 sequence is CASSLKPGQAIEAFF. Here the CDR3 DNA reads TGTGCCAGCAGCTTAAAACCGGGACAGGCGATTGAAGCTTTCTTT.

This clone was seen only once. The chain employs TRBV18 and TRBJ1-2; D is perhaps TRBD1 (6 bases). The CDR3 is 14 residues long. Germline V gene data show CDR1 as KGHSH and CDR2 as LQKENI. V was pared by 2 bases and J by 2 bases, with 9 bases between. DNA for the CDR3: TGTGCCAGCTCACCAGGACAGTGGAACTATGGCTACACCTTC. This gives the protein CASSPGQWNYGYTF.

The V and J genes are TRBV27 and TRBJ2-1, with TRBD1 matching over 9 bases. The CDR3 runs to 15 residues. V trimming: 4 bases; J trimming: 4 bases; junction bases outside the gene matches: 5. Looked up from germline, CDR1 is MNHEY and CDR2 is SMNVEV (reference sequence). CDR3 sequence: CASSSGQGRYNEQFF. The CDR3 DNA is TGTGCCAGCAGTTCTGGACAGGGGAGATACAATGAGCAGTTCTTC.

The V gene is TRBV5-1, the J gene TRBJ1-2; D remains unclear. The germline V and J ends were trimmed by 6 bases and 4 bases, with 13 bases remaining between them. Germline V lookup: CDR1 SGHRS, CDR2 YFSETQ. There are 13 residues in the CDR3. The CDR3 DNA sequence: TGCGCCAGCAAGAATGCAGACTTCTATGGCTACACCTTC. This codes for CASKNADFYGYTF.

V usage is TRBV11-2 and J usage is TRBJ2-7; no clear D gene. The CDR3 spans 11 residues. Looked up from germline, CDR1 is SGHAT and CDR2 is FQNNGV. V was cut by 2 bases and J by 6 bases, with 5 bases left in between. CDR3 sequence: CASSLSVEQYF. DNA of the CDR3: TGTGCCAGCAGCTTATCGGTCGAGCAGTACTTC.

The chain has TRBV28 and TRBJ2-7; 7 nucleotides agree with TRBD2. Germline CDR1 MDHEN, CDR2 SYDVKM. The CDR3 extends over 10 amino acids. The V segment lost 11 bases and the J segment 4 bases; nucleotides outside the gene matches: 2. The CDR3 DNA reads TGTGCCGGGGAGGGTTACGAGCAGTACTTC. Amino acid sequence: CAGEGYEQYF.

The rearrangement joins TRBV6-5 to TRBJ2-7; D unclear. Germline CDR1 and CDR2: MNHEY and SVGAGI. Deletions cut 8 bases from V and 6 bases from J, with 8 bases between. This CDR3 has 10 amino acids. The CDR3, as DNA: TGTGCCAGCCTTAGAGGCGAGCAGTACTTC. Translated, it gives CASLRGEQYF.

The chain carries TRBV5-1 and TRBJ2-7; D not resolved. The V gene lost 0 bases and the J gene lost 3 bases, with 13 bases spanning the gap. Germline CDR1 and CDR2: SGHRS and YFSETQ. This CDR3 has 15 residues. In DNA form, the CDR3 reads TGCGCCAGCAGCTTGGCATCCTCTTTCGGCTACGAGCAGTACTTC. Its translation: CASSLASSFGYEQYF.

V is TRBV19 and J is TRBJ1-6, with TRBD1 matching over 8 bases. The CDR3 runs to 16 residues. Germline V gives CDR1 LNHDA, CDR2 SQIVND (reference sequence). J gave up 7 bases and V 5 bases, and 10 bases lay outside the gene matches. In DNA, the CDR3 is TGTGCCAGTAGTGTGGGACAGGAGCTTATGAATTCACCCCTCCACTTT. Encoded protein: CASSVGQELMNSPLHF.

CDR3 nucleotides: TGTGCCAGCAGCTTTGGTGGGGACACAGGGGAGACCCAGTACTTC. This gives the protein CASSFGGDTGETQYF. This rearrangement joins TRBV11-3 to TRBJ2-5; TRBD1 might be the D (6 bases). Trimming took 3 bases from V and 5 from J, leaving 16 bases between them. This CDR3 region has 15 residues. Germline CDR1 is SGHNT and CDR2 is YENEEA.